The rows below give T cell receptor beta chains drawn from one sample of a study of identical twins. MiXCR, run by TCRdb on the 5' RACE reads, gives a single entry per CDR3 protein. The repertoire holds hundreds of thousands of distinct CDR3 sequences, with about 8.9% as singletons. The same sample was also studied in work on yellow fever vaccine responses in identical twins.

The sequencing sample was made of memory (CD45RO+) T cells sorted from blood. Receptor source: a woman between 18 and 29 years old in good health. Both conserved end residues are part of each CDR3. Fields, in order: V gene, clone size, D gene, J gene, CDR3 protein, CDR3 DNA. The D gene is left open where the match is weak. Only some rows state a clone size, as once, few, many or a class for expanded clones.

>TRBV2|few|TRBD1|TRBJ1-5
CASSRSTGQPNQPQHF
TGTGCCAGCAGCCGATCGACAGGGCAACCCAATCAGCCCCAGCATTTT
>TRBV18|-|-|TRBJ1-2
CASSPPTTGYTF
TGTGCCAGCTCACCACCCACTACTGGCTACACCTTC
>TRBV20-1|many|-|TRBJ2-3
CSASGGLGTDTQYF
TGCAGTGCTAGTGGGGGGTTGGGCACAGATACGCAGTATTTT
>TRBV4-1|many|-|TRBJ1-4
CASSQIVYGEWGLFF
TGCGCCAGCAGCCAGATCGTCTACGGCGAATGGGGACTGTTTTTT
>TRBV5-1|many|TRBD2|TRBJ2-3
CASSLETLAGVVDTQYF
TGCGCCAGCAGCTTGGAAACGCTAGCGGGAGTTGTAGATACGCAGTATTTT
>TRBV5-1|-|TRBD2|TRBJ2-5
CASSPQSGGRVEETQYF
TGCGCCAGCAGCCCCCAGTCGGGGGGGCGGGTAGAAGAGACCCAGTACTTC
>TRBV2|many|TRBD1|TRBJ1-5
CASSEARGTGTWHF
TGTGCCAGCAGTGAAGCTAGGGGGACAGGTACATGGCATTTT
>TRBV7-9|many|TRBD1|TRBJ2-2
CASSHAGTVNTGELFF
TGTGCCAGCAGCCATGCTGGGACAGTGAACACCGGGGAGCTGTTTTTT
>TRBV7-7|few|-|TRBJ2-1
CASSPNSALGHGEQFF
TGTGCCAGCAGCCCTAACAGTGCCCTTGGACATGGTGAGCAGTTCTTC
>TRBV12-3/TRBV12-4|many|-|TRBJ1-1
CASGPLKTEAFF
TGTGCCAGCGGGCCCTTGAAGACTGAAGCTTTCTTT
>TRBV12-3/TRBV12-4|many|-|TRBJ1-5
CASTMGGDQPQHF
TGTGCCAGCACCATGGGGGGGGATCAGCCCCAGCATTTT
>TRBV29-1|-|TRBD1|TRBJ2-6
CSVVDRGSGANVLTF
TGCAGCGTAGTGGACAGGGGTTCTGGGGCCAACGTCCTGACTTTC
>TRBV10-3|few|-|TRBJ2-2
CAISVAGPNTGELFF
TGTGCCATCAGTGTTGCGGGACCGAACACCGGGGAGCTGTTTTTT
>TRBV29-1|few|TRBD1|TRBJ1-4
CSVVLQGGEKLFF
TGCAGCGTTGTTTTACAGGGGGGTGAAAAACTGTTTTTT
>TRBV7-2|many|TRBD1|TRBJ1-4
CASSPSGTGGEKLFF
TGTGCCAGCAGCCCATCCGGGACAGGGGGTGAAAAACTGTTTTTT
>TRBV28|many|-|TRBJ1-5
CATDRNRNQPQHF
TGTGCCACCGACAGGAACCGTAATCAGCCCCAGCATTTT
>TRBV10-1|many|-|TRBJ2-1
CASSRDPPYNEQFF
TGCGCCAGCAGTCGGGACCCCCCTTACAATGAGCAGTTCTTC
>TRBV2|many|-|TRBJ2-7
CASKRQDYEQYF
TGTGCCAGCAAAAGACAGGACTACGAGCAGTACTTC
>TRBV20-1|-|-|TRBJ2-1
CSINERRDYYNEQFF
TGCAGTATAAATGAGCGGAGGGATTACTACAATGAGCAGTTCTTC
>TRBV29-1|many|TRBD2|TRBJ2-7
CSVEREREGLYEQYF
TGCAGCGTTGAAAGGGAGCGGGAGGGCCTATACGAGCAGTACTTC
>TRBV7-8|many|-|TRBJ2-5
CASSLGIALETQYF
TGTGCCAGCAGCTTAGGAATAGCTCTAGAGACCCAGTACTTC
>TRBV28|many|TRBD1|TRBJ1-5
CASSNPGQEPRRQPQHF
TGTGCCAGCAGTAACCCGGGACAGGAGCCCAGGCGTCAGCCCCAGCATTTT
>TRBV6-5|-|-|TRBJ2-2
CASSYVRNTGELFF
TGTGCCAGCAGTTACGTCCGCAACACCGGGGAGCTGTTTTTT
>TRBV29-1|many|-|TRBJ2-1
CSVEAIRVKGHYYNEQFF
TGCAGCGTTGAAGCCATAAGGGTGAAGGGACACTACTACAATGAGCAGTTCTTC
>TRBV7-8|few|-|TRBJ2-5
CASSPRVGSRETQYF
TGTGCCAGCAGTCCCCGGGTTGGCTCACGAGAGACCCAGTACTTC